Given below is one T cell receptor (beta chain) in context. Antigen unknown. The sample originates from a study of T cells in narcolepsy. Study information: Healthy controls were enrolled alongside patients with narcolepsy type 1 or type 2.

Trimming pared 3 bases from V and 4 bases from J, leaving 7 bases between. CDR3 length: 14 residues. Germline V CDR1 and CDR2: SGHAT, FQDESV (reference sequence). Study outcomes and limitations: Same-patient CSF and blood CD4+ T cell clonotypes included HCRT-specific and TRIB2-specific autoreactive ones. Some memory CD4+ repertoires had no autoreactive clone sequences. Autoreactive clonotypes reportedly recurred in blood of same and different patients, not controls.

The method was immunoSEQ multiplex PCR; TCRdb's version includes in-frame clones alone and lacks a portion of them. The sample records 25,000 to 35,000 clones, about 83% being singletons. The source is a human donor with narcolepsy. The chain links TRBV11-1 to TRBJ2-6, with D hard to call. The specimen was CD45RA- memory CD4+ T cells from PBMCs. CDR3 region: CASSLGGGANVLTF. CDR3 bases: TGTGCCAGCAGCTTGGGTGGCGGGGCCAACGTCCTGACTTTC. Filled out from reference TRBV11-1 and TRBJ2-6, the complete variable domain reads EAEVAQSPRYKITEKSQAVAFWCDPISGHATLYWYRQILGQGPELLVQFQDESVVDDSQLPKDRFSAERLKGVDSTLKIQPAELGDSAMYLCASSLGGGANVLTFGAGSRLTVL.